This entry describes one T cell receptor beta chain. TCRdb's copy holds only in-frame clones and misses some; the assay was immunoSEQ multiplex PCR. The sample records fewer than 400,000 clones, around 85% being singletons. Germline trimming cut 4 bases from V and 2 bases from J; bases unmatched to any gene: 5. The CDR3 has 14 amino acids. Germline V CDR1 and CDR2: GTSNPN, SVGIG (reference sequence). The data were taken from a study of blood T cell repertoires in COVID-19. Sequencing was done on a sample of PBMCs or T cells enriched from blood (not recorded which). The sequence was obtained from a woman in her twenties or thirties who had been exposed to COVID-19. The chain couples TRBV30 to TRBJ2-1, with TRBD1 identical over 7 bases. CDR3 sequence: CAWTRGQAYNEQFF. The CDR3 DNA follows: TGTGCCTGGACTAGGGGGCAGGCCTACAATGAGCAGTTCTTC.